This paragraph reports one T cell receptor beta chain. The antigen remains undetermined. This entry is derived from a study of T-cell memory formation after mild COVID-19. Study conclusions and caveats: CD4+ contracting clones were found mainly in CM and EM, and CD8+ ones in EMRA.

TCRdb redid the calling of the 5' RACE reads with MiXCR, one entry per CDR3 protein. The sample records hundreds of thousands of distinct CDR3 sequences, roughly 18% being singletons. Trimming removed 5 bases from V and 7 bases from J, with 8 bases in between. Germline CDR1 and CDR2: KGHDR and SFDVKD. The CDR3 totals 12 residues. The TCR comes from an adult woman who had mild COVID-19 (a few samples of this study predate the infection). Cell type and time point are not known. Source material: PBMCs or a T cell subset sorted from them (not recorded which). The J gene is TRBJ2-1, the V gene TRBV24-1; no reliable D call. CDR3 sequence: CATSVQSNEQFF. The CDR3 nucleotides are TGTGCCACCAGTGTACAGTCGAATGAGCAGTTCTTC.